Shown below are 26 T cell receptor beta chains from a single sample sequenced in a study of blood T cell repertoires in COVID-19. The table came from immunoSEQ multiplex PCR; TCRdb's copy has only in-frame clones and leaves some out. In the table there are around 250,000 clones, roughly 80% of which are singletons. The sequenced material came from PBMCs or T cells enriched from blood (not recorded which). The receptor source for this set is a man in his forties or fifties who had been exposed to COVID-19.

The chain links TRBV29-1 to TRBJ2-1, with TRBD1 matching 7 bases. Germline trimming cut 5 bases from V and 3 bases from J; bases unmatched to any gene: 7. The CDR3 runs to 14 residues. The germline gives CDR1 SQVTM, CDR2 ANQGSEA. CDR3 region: CSVRQGSVYNEQFF. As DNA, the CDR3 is TGCAGCGTTCGACAGGGTTCAGTCTACAATGAGCAGTTCTTC.

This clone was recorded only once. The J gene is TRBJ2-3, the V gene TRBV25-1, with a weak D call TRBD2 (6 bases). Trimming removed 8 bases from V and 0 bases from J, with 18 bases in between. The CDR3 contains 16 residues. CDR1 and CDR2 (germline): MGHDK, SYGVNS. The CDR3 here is CASERGTWDSTDTQYF. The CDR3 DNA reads TGTGCCAGCGAACGCGGGACCTGGGACAGCACAGATACGCAGTATTTT.

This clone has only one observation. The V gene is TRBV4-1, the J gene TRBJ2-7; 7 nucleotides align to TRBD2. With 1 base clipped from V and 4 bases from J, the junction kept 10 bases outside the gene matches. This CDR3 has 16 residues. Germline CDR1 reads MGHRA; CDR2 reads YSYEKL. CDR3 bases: TGCGCCAGCAGCCAAGTTGAGCTAGCGGTATCTTACGAGCAGTACTTC. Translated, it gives CASSQVELAVSYEQYF.

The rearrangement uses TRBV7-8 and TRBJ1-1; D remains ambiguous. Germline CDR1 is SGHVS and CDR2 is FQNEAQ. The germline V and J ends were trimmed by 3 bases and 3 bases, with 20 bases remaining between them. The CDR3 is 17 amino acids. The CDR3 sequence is CASSFIIGSRADTEAFF. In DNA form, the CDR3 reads TGTGCCAGCAGCTTTATTATTGGGAGTAGGGCTGACACTGAAGCTTTCTTT.

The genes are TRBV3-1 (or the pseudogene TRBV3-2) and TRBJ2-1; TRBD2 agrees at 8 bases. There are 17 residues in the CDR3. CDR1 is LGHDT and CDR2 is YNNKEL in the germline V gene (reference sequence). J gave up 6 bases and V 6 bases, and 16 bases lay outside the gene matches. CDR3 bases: TGTGCCAGCAGTCTTCCCCGACTAGCGTGGCTTAGCAATGAGCAGTTCTTC. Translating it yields CASSLPRLAWLSNEQFF.

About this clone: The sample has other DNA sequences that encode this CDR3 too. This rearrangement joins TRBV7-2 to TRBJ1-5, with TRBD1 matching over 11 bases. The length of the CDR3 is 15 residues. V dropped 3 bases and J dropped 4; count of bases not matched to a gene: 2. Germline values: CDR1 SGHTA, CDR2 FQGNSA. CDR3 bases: TGTGCCAGCAGCTTCGGGACAGGGGGTAATCAGCCCCAGCATTTT. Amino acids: CASSFGTGGNQPQHF. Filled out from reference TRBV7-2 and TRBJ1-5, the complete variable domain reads GAGVSQSPSNKVTEKGKDVELRCDPISGHTALYWYRQSLGQGLEFLIYFQGNSAPDKSGLPSDRFSAERTGGSVSTLTIQRTQQEDSAVYLCASSFGTGGNQPQHFGDGTRLSIL.

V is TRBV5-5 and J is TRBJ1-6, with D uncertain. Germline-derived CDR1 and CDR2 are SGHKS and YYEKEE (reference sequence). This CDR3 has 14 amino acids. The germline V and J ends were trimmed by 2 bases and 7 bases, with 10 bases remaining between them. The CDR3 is CASSFSSQNSPLHF. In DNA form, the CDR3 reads TGTGCCAGCAGCTTTTCATCACAGAATTCACCCCTCCACTTT.

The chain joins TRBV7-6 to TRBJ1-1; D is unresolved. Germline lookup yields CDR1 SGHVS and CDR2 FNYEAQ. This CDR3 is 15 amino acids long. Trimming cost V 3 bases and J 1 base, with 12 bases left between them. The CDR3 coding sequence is TGTGCCAGCAGCTTTAATCTCGGGAGGAACACTGAAGCTTTCTTT. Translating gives CASSFNLGRNTEAFF.

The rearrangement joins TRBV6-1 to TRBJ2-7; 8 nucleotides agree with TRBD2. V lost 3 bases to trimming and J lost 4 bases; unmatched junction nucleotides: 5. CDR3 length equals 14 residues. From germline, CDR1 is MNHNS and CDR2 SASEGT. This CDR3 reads CASSEGTSRYEQYF. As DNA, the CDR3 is TGTGCCAGCAGTGAGGGGACTAGTAGGTACGAGCAGTACTTC.

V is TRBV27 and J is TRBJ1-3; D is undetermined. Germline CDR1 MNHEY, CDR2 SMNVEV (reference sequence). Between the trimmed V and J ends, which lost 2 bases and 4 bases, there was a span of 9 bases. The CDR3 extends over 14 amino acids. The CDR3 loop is CASSLSRPGNTIYF. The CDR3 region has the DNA TGTGCCAGCAGTTTAAGCAGGCCAGGAAACACCATATATTTT.

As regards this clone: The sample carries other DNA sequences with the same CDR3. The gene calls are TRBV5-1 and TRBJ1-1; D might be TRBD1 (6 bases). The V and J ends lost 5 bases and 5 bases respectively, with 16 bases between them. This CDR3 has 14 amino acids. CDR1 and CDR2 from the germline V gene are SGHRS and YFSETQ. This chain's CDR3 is CASSLSGVRTEAFF. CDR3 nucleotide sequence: TGCGCCAGCAGTCTTTCAGGGGTGAGGACTGAAGCTTTCTTT.

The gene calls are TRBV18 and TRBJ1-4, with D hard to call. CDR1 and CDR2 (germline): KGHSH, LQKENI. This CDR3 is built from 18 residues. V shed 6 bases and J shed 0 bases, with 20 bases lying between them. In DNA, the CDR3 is TGTGCCAGCTCCGGTGGATTTGTGAGCGTTACAACTAATGAAAAACTGTTTTTT. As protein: CASSGGFVSVTTNEKLFF.

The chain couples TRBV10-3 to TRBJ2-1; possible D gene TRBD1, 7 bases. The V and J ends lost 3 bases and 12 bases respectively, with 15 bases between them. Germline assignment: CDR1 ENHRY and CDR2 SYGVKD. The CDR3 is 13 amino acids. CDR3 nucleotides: TGTGCCATCAGTGAAAACCGACAGGGAGGGCAGTTCTTC. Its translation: CAISENRQGGQFF.

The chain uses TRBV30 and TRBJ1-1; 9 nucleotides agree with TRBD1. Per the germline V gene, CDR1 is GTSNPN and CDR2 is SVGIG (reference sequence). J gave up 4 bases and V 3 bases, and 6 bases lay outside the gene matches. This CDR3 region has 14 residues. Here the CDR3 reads CAWRTGTGSTEAFF. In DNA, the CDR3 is TGTGCCTGGAGGACCGGGACAGGGTCCACTGAAGCTTTCTTT.

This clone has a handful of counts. Here the CDR3 reads CASSVWGATDTQYF. CDR3 sequence (DNA): TGTGCCAGCAGCGTATGGGGAGCGACAGATACGCAGTATTTT. V usage is TRBV9 and J usage is TRBJ2-3; possible D gene TRBD2, 5 bases. CDR1 SGDLS and CDR2 YYNGEE come from the germline V gene. This CDR3 has 14 amino acids. Trimming removed 1 base at V and 3 bases at J, with 9 bases between. Full variable domain (rest looked up from reference TRBV9 and TRBJ2-3): DSGVTQTPKHLITATGQRVTLRCSPRSGDLSVYWYQQSLDQGLQFLIQYYNGEERAKGNILERFSAQQFPDLHSELNLSSLELGDSALYFCASSVWGATDTQYFGPGTRLTVL.

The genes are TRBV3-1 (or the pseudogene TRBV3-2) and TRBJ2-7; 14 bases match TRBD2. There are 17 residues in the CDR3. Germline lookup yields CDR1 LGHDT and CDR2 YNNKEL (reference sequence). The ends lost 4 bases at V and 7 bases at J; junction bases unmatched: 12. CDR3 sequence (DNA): TGTGCCAGCAGCCCGACAACGTCGACTAGCGGGAGGGGTGAGCAGTACTTC. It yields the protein CASSPTTSTSGRGEQYF.

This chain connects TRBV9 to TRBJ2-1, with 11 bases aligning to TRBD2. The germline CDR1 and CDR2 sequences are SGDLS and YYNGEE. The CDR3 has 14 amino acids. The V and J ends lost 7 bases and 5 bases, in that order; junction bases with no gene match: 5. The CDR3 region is CASSGTSGNNEQFF. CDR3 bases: TGTGCCAGCTCCGGGACTAGCGGAAACAATGAGCAGTTCTTC. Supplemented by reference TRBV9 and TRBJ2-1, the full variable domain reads DSGVTQTPKHLITATGQRVTLRCSPRSGDLSVYWYQQSLDQGLQFLIQYYNGEERAKGNILERFSAQQFPDLHSELNLSSLELGDSALYFCASSGTSGNNEQFFGPGTRLTVL.

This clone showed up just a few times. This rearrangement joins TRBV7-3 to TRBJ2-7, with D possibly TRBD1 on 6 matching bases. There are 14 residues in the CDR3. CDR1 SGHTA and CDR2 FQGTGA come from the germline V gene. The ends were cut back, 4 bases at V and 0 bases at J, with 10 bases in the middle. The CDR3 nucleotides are TGTGCCAGCAGCTCAGGGGACAACTCCTACGAGCAGTACTTC. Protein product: CASSSGDNSYEQYF.

DNA of the CDR3: TGTGCCAGCAGTAGGGGAGGCACGAACACTGAAGCTTTCTTT. This sequence encodes CASSRGGTNTEAFF. The V call is TRBV6-5, the J call TRBJ1-1, with D perhaps TRBD1 (5 bases). The germline gives CDR1 MNHEY, CDR2 SVGAGI. V lost 5 bases and J lost 1, with 11 bases in between. The CDR3 runs 14 residues.

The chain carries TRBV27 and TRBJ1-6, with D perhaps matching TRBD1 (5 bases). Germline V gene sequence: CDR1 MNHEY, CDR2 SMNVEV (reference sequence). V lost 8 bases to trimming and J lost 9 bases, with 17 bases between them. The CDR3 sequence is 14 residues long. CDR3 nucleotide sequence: TGTGCCAGCCGCGCAGGGTGGCGGTCTTCACCCCTCCACTTT. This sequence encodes CASRAGWRSSPLHF.

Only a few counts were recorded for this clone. CDR3 coding DNA: TGTGCCAGCAGCTTTCGGCGGGAGAATGAGCAGTTCTTC. Residues: CASSFRRENEQFF. The V and J genes are TRBV5-4 and TRBJ2-1; 7 bases map to TRBD2. This CDR3 is built from 13 residues. V shed 2 bases and J 7 bases; nucleotides not matched to a gene: 3. Germline CDR1 reads SGHNT; CDR2 reads YYREEE (reference sequence).

The DNA for the CDR3 is TGTGCCACCAGTGTCGCCGGGACACGAGGGGCTTTCTTT. Encoded protein: CATSVAGTRGAFF. The chain uses TRBV24-1 and TRBJ1-1, with D maybe TRBD1 (6 bases). CDR1 is KGHDR, CDR2 SFDVKD, per germline. The CDR3 runs 13 residues. Trimming left V 5 bases short and J 11 bases short, with 17 bases between.

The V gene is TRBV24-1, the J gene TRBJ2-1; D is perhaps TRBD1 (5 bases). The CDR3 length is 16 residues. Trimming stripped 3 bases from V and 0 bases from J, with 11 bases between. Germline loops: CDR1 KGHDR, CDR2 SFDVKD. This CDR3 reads CATSDGAPSSYNEQFF. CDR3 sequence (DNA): TGTGCCACCAGTGATGGGGCACCAAGCTCCTACAATGAGCAGTTCTTC.

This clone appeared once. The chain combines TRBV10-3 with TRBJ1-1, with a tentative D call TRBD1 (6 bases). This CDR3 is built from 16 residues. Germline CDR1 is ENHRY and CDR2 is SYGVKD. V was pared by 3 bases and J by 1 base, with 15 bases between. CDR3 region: CAISDPSAGANTEAFF. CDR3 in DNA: TGTGCCATCAGTGACCCCTCCGCAGGGGCGAACACTGAAGCTTTCTTT.

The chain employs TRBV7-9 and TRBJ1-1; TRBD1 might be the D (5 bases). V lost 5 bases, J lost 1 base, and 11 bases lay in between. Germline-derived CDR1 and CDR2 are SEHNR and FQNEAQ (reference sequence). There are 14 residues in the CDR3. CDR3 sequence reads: CASSPQEGNTEAFF. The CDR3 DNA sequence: TGTGCCAGCAGCCCACAGGAGGGGAACACTGAAGCTTTCTTT. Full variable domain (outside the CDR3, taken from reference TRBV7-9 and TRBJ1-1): DTGVSQNPRHKITKRGQNVTFRCDPISEHNRLYWYRQTLGQGPEFLTYFQNEAQLEKSRLLSDRFSAERPKGSFSTLEIQRTEQGDSAMYLCASSPQEGNTEAFFGQGTRLTVV.

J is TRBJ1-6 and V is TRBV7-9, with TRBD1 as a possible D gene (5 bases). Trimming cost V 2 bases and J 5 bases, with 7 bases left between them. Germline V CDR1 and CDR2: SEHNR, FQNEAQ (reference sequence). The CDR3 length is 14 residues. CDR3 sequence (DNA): TGTGCCAGCAGCTTACGACAGAATAATTCACCCCTCCACTTT. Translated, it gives CASSLRQNNSPLHF.